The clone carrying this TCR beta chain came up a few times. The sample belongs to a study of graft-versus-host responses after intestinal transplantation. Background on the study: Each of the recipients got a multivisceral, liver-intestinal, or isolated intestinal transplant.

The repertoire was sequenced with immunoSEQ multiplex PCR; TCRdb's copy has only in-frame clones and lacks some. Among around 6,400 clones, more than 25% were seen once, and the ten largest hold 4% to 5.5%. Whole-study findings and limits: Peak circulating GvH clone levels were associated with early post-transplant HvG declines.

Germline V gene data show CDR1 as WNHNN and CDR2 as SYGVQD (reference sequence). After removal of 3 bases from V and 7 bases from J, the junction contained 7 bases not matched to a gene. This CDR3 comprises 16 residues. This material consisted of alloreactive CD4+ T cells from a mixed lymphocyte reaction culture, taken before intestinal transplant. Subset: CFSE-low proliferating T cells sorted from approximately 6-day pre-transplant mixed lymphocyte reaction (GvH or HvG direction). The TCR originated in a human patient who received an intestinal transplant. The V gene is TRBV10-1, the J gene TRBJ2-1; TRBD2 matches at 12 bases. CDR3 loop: CASSDLGLAGRNEQFF. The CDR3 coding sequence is TGCGCCAGCAGTGACCTAGGACTAGCGGGGAGAAATGAGCAGTTCTTC.